This TCR beta chain was captured in a study of cytomegalovirus exposure and HLA in healthy donors. PCR was performed using 60 Vbeta and 13 Jbeta primers. Assay: immunoSEQ multiplex PCR; the TCRdb copy retains only in-frame clones and omits some. The repertoire holds around 150,000 clones, with 82% as singletons. The CDR3 runs 15 residues. Germline lookup yields CDR1 SQVTM and CDR2 ANQGSEA. V gave up 1 base and J gave up 0 bases; unmatched junction bases: 3. The sample taken for sequencing was PBMCs. This chain links TRBV29-1 with TRBJ2-7; 10 bases map to TRBD1. This receptor was obtained from a girl aged 2-15 years in good health and CMV-seropositive. This chain's CDR3 is CSVEGTGGSSYEQYF. In DNA form, the CDR3 reads TGCAGCGTTGAAGGGACAGGGGGAAGCTCCTACGAGCAGTACTTC.